This T cell receptor beta chain came from a study of CXCR3-negative and CXCR3-positive naive CD8 T cells. About this clonotype: As yet, its antigen is unknown.

The CDR3 extends over 15 amino acids. Germline assignment: CDR1 SGHRS and CDR2 YFSETQ. Via 5' RACE with UMI labels, TRB cDNA libraries were prepared. TCRdb reprocessed the 5' RACE reads and keeps a single row for each CDR3 protein, giving no DNA. The sample table sets out approximately 100,000 distinct CDR3 sequences. Each CD8+ T cell subset was sorted in triplicate, hundreds of thousands of cells each. Within the CD8+ T cell compartment, naive cells were CD45RO-CCR7+CD27+CD95-. Study observations and caveats: Naive CXCR3-positive cells had TRB CDR3s more hydrophobic than those of CXCR3-negative naive cells. For memory CD8+ cells diversity was much lower, but both naive subsets had comparably high diversity.

The chain employs TRBV5-1 and TRBJ2-7; TCRdb's D call of TRBD1 is untestable without DNA. The source is a human donor in good health. Some clones in this sample may be carry-over from other donors' samples. The source material was naive CXCR3+ CD8+ T cells from blood. Indicated subset: CD45RO-CCR7+CD27+CD95- naive CD8+ T cells expressing CXCR3 (TNR3+). The CDR3 loop is CASSVYGGRTYEQYF.